This TCR beta chain was captured in a study of T cells in Graves' hyperthyroidism and ophthalmopathy. RNA transcripts were the template for amplifying TCR beta CDR3 regions. With the HTBI primer set, the TCR CDR3 went through a first round of RT-PCR. TCRdb reprocessed the multiplex PCR reads with MiXCR, giving one entry per CDR3 protein. The sample has 350,000 to 400,000 distinct CDR3 sequences, 19% seen once. In its sample, this clonotype was seen many times. Deletions cut 0 bases from V and 0 bases from J, with 7 bases between. CDR1 is SGHRS, CDR2 YFSETQ, per germline. This CDR3 has 14 residues. The chain links TRBV5-1 to TRBJ2-7, with D uncertain. Sequencing input: blood. The clonotype comes from a woman aged 18 to 35 with Graves' hyperthyroidism. CDR3 DNA: TGCGCCAGCAGCTTGGCCAAGACCTCCTACGAGCAGTACTTC. Translating gives CASSLAKTSYEQYF.